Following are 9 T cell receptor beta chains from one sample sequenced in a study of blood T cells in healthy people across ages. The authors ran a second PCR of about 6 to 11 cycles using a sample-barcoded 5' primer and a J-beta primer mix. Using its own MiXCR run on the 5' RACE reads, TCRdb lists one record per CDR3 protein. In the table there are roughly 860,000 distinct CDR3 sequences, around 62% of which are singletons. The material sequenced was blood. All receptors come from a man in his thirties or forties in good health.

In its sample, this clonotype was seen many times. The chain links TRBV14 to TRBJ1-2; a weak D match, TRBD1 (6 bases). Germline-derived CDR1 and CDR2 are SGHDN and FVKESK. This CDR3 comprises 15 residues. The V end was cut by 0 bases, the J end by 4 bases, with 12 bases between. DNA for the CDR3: TGTGCCAGCAGCCAAGATCGGGGGCTGAGCTATGGCTACACCTTC. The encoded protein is CASSQDRGLSYGYTF. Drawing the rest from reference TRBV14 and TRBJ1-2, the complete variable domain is EAGVTQFPSHSVIEKGQTVTLRCDPISGHDNLYWYRRVMGKEIKFLLHFVKESKQDESGMPNNRFLAERTGGTYSTLKVQPAELEDSGVYFCASSQDRGLSYGYTFGSGTRLTVV.

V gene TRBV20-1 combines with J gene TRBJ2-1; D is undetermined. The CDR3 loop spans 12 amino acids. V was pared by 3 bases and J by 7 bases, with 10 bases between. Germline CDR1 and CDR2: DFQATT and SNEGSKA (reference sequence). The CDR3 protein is CSARGSRNEQFF. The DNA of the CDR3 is TGCAGTGCTAGGGGCTCAAGGAATGAGCAGTTCTTC.

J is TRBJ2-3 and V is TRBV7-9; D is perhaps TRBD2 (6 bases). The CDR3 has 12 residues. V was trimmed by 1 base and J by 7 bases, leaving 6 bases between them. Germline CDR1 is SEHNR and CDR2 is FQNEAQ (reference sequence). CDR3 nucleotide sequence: TGTGCCAGCAGCTTAGGCGGGAATACGCAGTATTTT. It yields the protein CASSLGGNTQYF.

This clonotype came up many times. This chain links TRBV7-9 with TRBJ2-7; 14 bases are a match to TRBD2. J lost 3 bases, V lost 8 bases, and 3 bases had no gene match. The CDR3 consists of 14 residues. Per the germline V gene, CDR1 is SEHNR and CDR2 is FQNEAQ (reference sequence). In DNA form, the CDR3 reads TGTGCCAGCTCCGGACTAGCGGGGGGCTACGAGCAGTACTTC. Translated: CASSGLAGGYEQYF.

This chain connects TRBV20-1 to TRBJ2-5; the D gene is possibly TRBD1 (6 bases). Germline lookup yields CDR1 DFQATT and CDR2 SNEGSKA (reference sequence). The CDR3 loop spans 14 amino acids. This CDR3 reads CSVSGALNRETQYF. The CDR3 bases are TGCAGCGTTTCAGGGGCCCTTAATCGAGAGACCCAGTACTTC.

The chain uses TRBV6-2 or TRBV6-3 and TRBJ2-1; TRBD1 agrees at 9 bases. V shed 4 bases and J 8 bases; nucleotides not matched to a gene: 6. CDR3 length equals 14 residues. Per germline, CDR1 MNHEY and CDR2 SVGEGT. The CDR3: CASSLPRTGDEQFF. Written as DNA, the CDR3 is TGTGCCAGCAGTTTACCCCGGACAGGGGATGAGCAGTTCTTC.

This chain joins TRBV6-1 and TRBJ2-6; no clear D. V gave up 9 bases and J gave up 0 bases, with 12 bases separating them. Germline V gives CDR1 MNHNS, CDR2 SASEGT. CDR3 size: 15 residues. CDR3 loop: CASLYRNSGANVLTF. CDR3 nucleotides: TGTGCCAGTCTATACAGAAACTCTGGGGCCAACGTCCTGACTTTC.

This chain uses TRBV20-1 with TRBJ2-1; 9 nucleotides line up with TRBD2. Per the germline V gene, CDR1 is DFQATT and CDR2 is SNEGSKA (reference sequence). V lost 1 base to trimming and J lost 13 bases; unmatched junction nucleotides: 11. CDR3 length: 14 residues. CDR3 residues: CSARVAGGQYNQFF. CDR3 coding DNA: TGCAGTGCTAGAGTGGCGGGGGGGCAGTATAACCAGTTCTTC.

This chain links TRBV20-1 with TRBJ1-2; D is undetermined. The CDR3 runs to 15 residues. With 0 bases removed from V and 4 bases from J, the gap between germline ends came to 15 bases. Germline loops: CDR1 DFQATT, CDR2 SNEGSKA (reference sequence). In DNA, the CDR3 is TGCAGTGCTAGAGATCCGGCAGCGCTCCTCTATGGCTACACCTTC. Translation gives CSARDPAALLYGYTF.